These 30 T cell receptor beta chains were sequenced from one sample in a study of blood T cell repertoires in COVID-19. The protocol was immunoSEQ multiplex PCR, while the TCRdb copy is restricted to in-frame clones and leaves out a portion. The data contain around 250,000 clones, approximately 85% of them singletons. Material for sequencing was PBMCs or T cells enriched from blood (not recorded which). The origin of the receptors is a woman in her forties or fifties who had recovered from COVID-19.

The sample holds one count of this clone. This chain uses TRBV27 with TRBJ2-5, with a possible D match to TRBD1 (6 bases). Germline lookup yields CDR1 MNHEY and CDR2 SMNVEV (reference sequence). CDR3 length: 16 residues. With 0 bases removed from V and 4 bases from J, the gap between germline ends came to 15 bases. The CDR3 spells CASSLSLRGSGETQYF. CDR3 DNA sequence: TGTGCCAGCAGTTTATCTTTGAGGGGGTCTGGAGAGACCCAGTACTTC.

The chain joins TRBV10-3 to TRBJ1-1, with D unclear. V was clipped by 2 bases and J by 0 bases, with 16 bases between them. Germline CDR1 ENHRY, CDR2 SYGVKD. CDR3 length: 17 amino acids. CDR3 loop: CAISELPGGTMNTEAFF. CDR3 sequence (DNA): TGTGCCATCAGTGAGCTCCCAGGAGGAACTATGAACACTGAAGCTTTCTTT.

The rearrangement links TRBV28 to TRBJ1-1; D not certain. CDR3 size: 12 residues. Germline CDR1 and CDR2: MDHEN and SYDVKM. Trimming removed 6 bases at V and 5 bases at J, with 10 bases between. CDR3 nucleotides: TGTGCCAGCAGGGACGGGAGGACTGAAGCTTTCTTT. Its protein is CASRDGRTEAFF. Full variable domain (outside the CDR3, taken from reference TRBV28 and TRBJ1-1): DVKVTQSSRYLVKRTGEKVFLECVQDMDHENMFWYRQDPGLGLRLIYFSYDVKMKEKGDIPEGYSVSREKKERFSLILESASTNQTSMYLCASRDGRTEAFFGQGTRLTVV.

This chain joins TRBV6-1 and TRBJ1-4, with D possibly being TRBD1 (5 bases). Trimming cost V 1 base and J 8 bases, with 14 bases left between them. CDR3 length equals 15 residues. CDR1 is MNHNS and CDR2 is SASEGT in the germline V gene. The CDR3 region has the DNA TGTGCCAGCAGTGAAGGAGCCGGGGGAGGCGAAAAACTGTTTTTT. Its protein is CASSEGAGGGEKLFF.

V is TRBV19 and J is TRBJ1-2; 7 positions agree with TRBD1. The V gene end was trimmed by 9 bases and the J gene end by 8 bases; junction bases not matched to a gene: 6. This CDR3 comprises 11 residues. The V gene's germline CDR1 is LNHDA and CDR2 SQIVND (reference sequence). CDR3: CASQGGWGYTF. CDR3 DNA: TGTGCCAGCCAAGGGGGCTGGGGCTACACCTTC.

This clone was seen a single time. The chain links TRBV6-5 to TRBJ2-1; D perhaps matches TRBD2 (5 bases). The germline V gene has CDR1 MNHEY and CDR2 SVGAGI. Trimming left V 7 bases short and J 4 bases short, with 11 bases between. This CDR3 region has 13 residues. The CDR3: CASTGEVYNEQFF. The CDR3 DNA reads TGTGCCAGCACCGGGGAAGTATACAATGAGCAGTTCTTC.

A note on this clone: The same CDR3 also results from other DNA sequences found in this sample. The chain is built from TRBV11-2 and TRBJ2-5; D might be TRBD2 (5 bases). CDR1 and CDR2 (germline): SGHAT, FQNNGV. The CDR3 is 15 residues long. The V end was cut by 5 bases, the J end by 2 bases, with 15 bases between. The CDR3, as DNA: TGTGCCAGCAGCCCTTCGGAGCGAGGGCAAGAGACCCAGTACTTC. It translates to CASSPSERGQETQYF.

On this clone: Compared with germline, one end of the junction differs, possibly owing to a read error. This sequence joins TRBV18 and TRBJ1-5; D is perhaps TRBD1 (6 bases). The CDR3 runs 13 residues. CDR1 KGHSH and CDR2 LQKENI come from the germline V gene. The CDR3 loop reads CASSPAGDQSQHF. CDR3 coding DNA: TGTGCCAGCTCACCTGCAGGGGATCAGTCCCAGCATTTT.

This chain links TRBV5-1 with TRBJ1-1; no clear D gene. There are 13 residues in the CDR3. Trimming removed 3 bases from V and 7 bases from J, with 13 bases in between. Germline V lookup: CDR1 SGHRS, CDR2 YFSETQ. The CDR3 DNA sequence: TGCGCCAGCAGCTGGGGAGGTACGGATGAAGCTTTCTTT. Translation: CASSWGGTDEAFF. The variable domain in full, completed from reference TRBV5-1 and TRBJ1-1, reads KAGVTQTPRYLIKTRGQQVTLSCSPISGHRSVSWYQQTPGQGLQFLFEYFSETQRNKGNFPGRFSGRQFSNSRSEMNVSTLELGDSALYLCASSWGGTDEAFFGQGTRLTVV.

This clone was recorded only once. V gene TRBV6-6 combines with J gene TRBJ1-1; no firm D call. The CDR3 is 15 amino acids. Trimming stripped 0 bases from V and 0 bases from J, with 8 bases between. Germline values: CDR1 MNHNY, CDR2 SVGAGI (reference sequence). CDR3 in DNA: TGTGCCAGCAGTTACTCGTACCAGATGAACACTGAAGCTTTCTTT. It is translated as CASSYSYQMNTEAFF.

The V gene is TRBV29-1, the J gene TRBJ1-1; D might be TRBD1 (6 bases). The germline V gene encodes CDR1 SQVTM and CDR2 ANQGSEA. This CDR3 comprises 13 residues. Deletions cut 5 bases from V and 2 bases from J, with 12 bases between. The DNA of the CDR3 is TGCAGCGTTAGCCAGGGGAGTAACACTGAAGCTTTCTTT. This codes for CSVSQGSNTEAFF.

CDR3 amino acids: CASSIAGGNSPLHF. CDR3 coding DNA: TGTGCCAGTAGTATTGCGGGTGGTAATTCACCCCTCCACTTT. The rearrangement uses TRBV19 and TRBJ1-6, with D unresolved. CDR1 and CDR2 from the germline V gene are LNHDA and SQIVND (reference sequence). Trimming removed 3 bases from V and 6 bases from J, with 9 bases in between. This CDR3 has 14 residues.

The rearrangement uses TRBV11-2 and TRBJ2-5; D is unclear. The V and J ends lost 0 bases and 5 bases respectively, with 13 bases between them. CDR1 and CDR2 from the germline V gene are SGHAT and FQNNGV. This CDR3 spans 15 amino acids. The CDR3 bases are TGTGCCAGCAGCTTAGACTATGGCGGTTGGGAGACCCAGTACTTC. Translating gives CASSLDYGGWETQYF.

The chain links TRBV24-1 to TRBJ2-7; weak D call: TRBD1 (5 bases). This CDR3 is 16 amino acids long. CDR1 is KGHDR, CDR2 SFDVKD, per germline. Trimming shortened V by 4 bases and J by 3 bases, and 18 bases separated the two germline ends. The CDR3 DNA reads as TGTGCCACCAGTGACTCCGACAGTGTCCAATACTACGAGCAGTACTTC. This translates into CATSDSDSVQYYEQYF.

As concerns this clone: This is likely a read error, given that the CDR3 carries no conserved phenylalanine or tryptophan at its end. The DNA is omitted, as the CDR3 cannot be located on it reliably, and the CDR3 follows TCRdb's listing. The rearrangement links TRBV7-2 to TRBJ1-2; TRBD1, the table's D call, was not compared with the DNA. The CDR3 is 13 amino acids long, termini counted. The germline gives CDR1 SGHTA, CDR2 FQGNSA. This chain's CDR3 is CASSLVYSPNVEL.

The chain carries TRBV7-4 and TRBJ2-5; D is possibly TRBD1 (6 bases). This CDR3 is built from 14 residues. Germline loops: CDR1 SGHVT, CDR2 SQSDAQ. V was trimmed by 3 bases and J by 1 base, leaving 9 bases between them. In DNA form, the CDR3 reads TGTGCCAGCAGCTTCCAGGGGACCCAAGAGACCCAGTACTTC. Its translation: CASSFQGTQETQYF.

This clone occurred a few times. This chain joins TRBV7-2 and TRBJ2-7; tentatively, D is TRBD2 (7 bases). This CDR3 comprises 16 residues. V gave up 1 base and J gave up 0 bases, with 13 bases separating them. The V gene's germline CDR1 is SGHTA and CDR2 FQGNSA. The CDR3 spells CASSLGGGGLSYEQYF. The CDR3 DNA reads as TGTGCCAGCAGCTTAGGAGGGGGAGGGCTCTCCTACGAGCAGTACTTC. Filled out from reference TRBV7-2 and TRBJ2-7, the complete variable domain reads GAGVSQSPSNKVTEKGKDVELRCDPISGHTALYWYRQSLGQGLEFLIYFQGNSAPDKSGLPSDRFSAERTGGSVSTLTIQRTQQEDSAVYLCASSLGGGGLSYEQYFGPGTRLTVT.

The chain recombines TRBV5-1 with TRBJ1-2, with TRBD1 matching 7 bases. Per the germline V gene, CDR1 is SGHRS and CDR2 is YFSETQ. The V gene end was trimmed by 0 bases and the J gene end by 8 bases; junction bases not matched to a gene: 4. This CDR3 has 13 amino acids. CDR3 DNA: TGCGCCAGCAGCTTGGAGACAGGGAGCGGCTACACCTTC. This translates into CASSLETGSGYTF.

V is TRBV6-5 and J is TRBJ1-2, with D maybe TRBD1 (5 bases). V was pared by 6 bases and J by 8 bases, with 16 bases between. This CDR3 is built from 13 residues. Germline CDR1 MNHEY, CDR2 SVGAGI. The CDR3 coding sequence is TGTGCCAGCAGAACGGGAGGGGTTAAGGGCTACACCTTC. Its translation: CASRTGGVKGYTF.

The chain employs TRBV11-3 and TRBJ2-1, with D possibly being TRBD2 (6 bases). Trimming cost V 1 base and J 2 bases, with 6 bases left between them. The CDR3 loop spans 14 amino acids. Germline loops: CDR1 SGHNT, CDR2 YENEEA. The CDR3 loop is CASSLGGAYNEQFF. CDR3 DNA: TGTGCCAGCAGCTTAGGCGGGGCCTACAATGAGCAGTTCTTC.

The chain employs TRBV29-1 and TRBJ2-7; D unresolved. Per the germline V gene, CDR1 is SQVTM and CDR2 is ANQGSEA. CDR3 length: 14 amino acids. Trimming removed 0 bases from V and 0 bases from J, with 9 bases in between. As DNA, the CDR3 is TGCAGCGTTGAAGATCGCCACGGCTCCTACGAGCAGTACTTC. As protein: CSVEDRHGSYEQYF.

In DNA, the CDR3 is TGCGCCAGCAGCCCTTCAGGGGAGTACGAGCAGTACTTC. It is translated as CASSPSGEYEQYF. The rearrangement joins TRBV5-1 to TRBJ2-7; D is perhaps TRBD1 (6 bases). The CDR3 has 13 residues. Germline CDR1 and CDR2: SGHRS and YFSETQ. Trimming stripped 4 bases from V and 4 bases from J, with 12 bases between.

This clone was found many times. The CDR3 region is CAGMKGQGIYQPQHF. In nucleotides, the CDR3 is TGTGCCGGAATGAAAGGACAGGGGATATACCAGCCCCAGCATTTT. The chain carries TRBV5-3 and TRBJ1-5, with 9 bases identical to TRBD1. TRBV5-3 is classed as an ORF, of uncertain function. Trimming took 10 bases from V and 7 from J; bases not matched to a gene: 15. This CDR3 is built from 15 residues.

This clone was observed a handful of times. The genes are TRBV9 and TRBJ2-7; D gene uncertain. With 0 bases removed from V and 6 bases from J, the gap between germline ends came to 13 bases. Germline V CDR1 and CDR2: SGDLS, YYNGEE. The CDR3 length is 14 residues. The CDR3 bases are TGTGCCAGCAGCGTAGCTCGTGGCGGAACCGAGCAGTACTTC. It encodes CASSVARGGTEQYF. Full variable domain (missing parts from reference TRBV9 and TRBJ2-7): DSGVTQTPKHLITATGQRVTLRCSPRSGDLSVYWYQQSLDQGLQFLIQYYNGEERAKGNILERFSAQQFPDLHSELNLSSLELGDSALYFCASSVARGGTEQYFGPGTRLTVT.

This clone was observed once. The chain couples TRBV4-3 to TRBJ1-3, with 9 nucleotides matching TRBD1. Germline V gene sequence: CDR1 LGHNA, CDR2 YSLEER. This CDR3 comprises 16 residues. J lost 2 bases, V lost 0 bases, and 2 bases had no gene match. CDR3 sequence: CASSQDWTGAGNTIYF. Written as DNA, the CDR3 is TGCGCCAGCAGCCAAGATTGGACAGGGGCTGGAAACACCATATATTTT.

The rearrangement links TRBV3-1 (or the pseudogene TRBV3-2) to TRBJ1-2; TRBD1 is a possible D gene (5 bases). The CDR3 is made up of 15 amino acids. CDR1 and CDR2 from the germline V gene are LGHDT and YNNKEL (reference sequence). V dropped 5 bases and J dropped 0 bases, with 13 bases sitting between them. The CDR3 bases are TGTGCCAGCAGCGTTCGGACAAGAGCTAACTATGGCTACACCTTC. Translation: CASSVRTRANYGYTF.

This chain joins TRBV2 and TRBJ2-1, with 10 bases identical to TRBD1. With 7 bases clipped from V and 7 bases from J, the junction kept 4 bases outside the gene matches. CDR1 is SNHLY and CDR2 is FYNNEI in the germline V gene. The CDR3 is 13 residues long. The DNA for the CDR3 is TGTGCCAGCAACCGGGACAGGGGTAATGAGCAGTTCTTC. This translates into CASNRDRGNEQFF.

V usage is TRBV2 and J usage is TRBJ1-2; a weak D match, TRBD1 (5 bases). Per germline, CDR1 SNHLY and CDR2 FYNNEI. V dropped 1 base and J dropped 1 base, with 10 bases sitting between them. The CDR3 covers 15 residues. This CDR3 is CASSEDRPDNYGYTF. The CDR3 DNA sequence: TGTGCCAGCAGTGAAGACAGGCCCGATAACTATGGCTACACCTTC. The full variable domain, its missing parts supplied by reference TRBV2 and TRBJ1-2, is EPEVTQTPSHQVTQMGQEVILRCVPISNHLYFYWYRQILGQKVEFLVSFYNNEISEKSEIFDDQFSVERPDGSNFTLKIRSTKLEDSAMYFCASSEDRPDNYGYTFGSGTRLTVV.

This clone was seen at least ten times. The gene calls are TRBV7-3 and TRBJ1-1; D is unresolved. The V gene lost 2 bases and the J gene lost 1 base, with 5 bases spanning the gap. From germline, CDR1 is SGHTA and CDR2 FQGTGA. This CDR3 is built from 13 residues. CDR3 in amino acids: CASSLYRNTEAFF. DNA of the CDR3: TGTGCCAGCAGCTTATACAGGAACACTGAAGCTTTCTTT. Drawing the rest from reference TRBV7-3 and TRBJ1-1, the complete variable domain is GAGVSQTPSNKVTEKGKYVELRCDPISGHTALYWYRQSLGQGPEFLIYFQGTGAADDSGLPNDRFFAVRPEGSVSTLKIQRTERGDSAVYLCASSLYRNTEAFFGQGTRLTVV.

The CDR3 DNA is TGTGCCAGCAGTCCCGAGGACACCGGGGAGCTGTTTTTT. The encoded protein is CASSPEDTGELFF. The chain has TRBV11-2 and TRBJ2-2; D is undetermined. Germline V CDR1 and CDR2: SGHAT, FQNNGV. This CDR3 region has 13 residues. The V gene lost 6 bases and the J gene lost 3 bases, with 8 bases spanning the gap.